A selection of T cell receptor beta chains follows, all from one sample in a study of cytomegalovirus exposure and HLA in healthy donors. Repertoires were generated with immunoSEQ multiplex PCR, while TCRdb's copy carries only in-frame clones and drops some. This repertoire includes approximately 150,000 clones. The sequencing input was PBMCs. These receptors came from a male donor in good health and CMV-seronegative. Each CDR3 is given with its conserved first and last residue. The D gene is left open where the match is weak.

V gene: TRBV20-1; D gene: -; J gene: TRBJ1-1; CDR3 protein: CSASGSTEAFF; CDR3 DNA: TGCAGTGCTAGCGGGTCCACTGAAGCTTTCTTT
V gene: TRBV18; D gene: TRBD1; J gene: TRBJ1-4; CDR3 protein: CASSRTGGTNEKLFF; CDR3 DNA: TGTGCCAGCTCACGGACAGGGGGCACTAATGAAAAACTGTTTTTT
V gene: TRBV28; D gene: -; J gene: TRBJ1-1; CDR3 protein: CASSFGPGTEAFF; CDR3 DNA: -
V gene: TRBV18; D gene: -; J gene: TRBJ2-5; CDR3 protein: CASSPAPIPRETQYF; CDR3 DNA: TGTGCCAGCTCACCTGCACCTATCCCGCGGGAGACCCAGTACTTC
V gene: TRBV2; D gene: TRBD1; J gene: TRBJ1-2; CDR3 protein: CASSELGQVPYGYTF; CDR3 DNA: TGTGCCAGCAGTGAACTGGGACAGGTCCCCTATGGCTACACCTTC
V gene: TRBV5-4; D gene: -; J gene: TRBJ2-3; CDR3 protein: CASSRGQPDTQYF; CDR3 DNA: TGTGCCAGCAGTAGGGGCCAGCCAGATACGCAGTATTTT
V gene: TRBV30; D gene: TRBD1; J gene: TRBJ1-2; CDR3 protein: CAWSSGTGDYGYTF; CDR3 DNA: TGTGCCTGGAGCTCCGGGACAGGGGACTATGGCTACACCTTC
V gene: TRBV4-3; D gene: TRBD2; J gene: TRBJ2-1; CDR3 protein: CASSQASRTSGGFYNEQFF; CDR3 DNA: TGCGCCAGCAGCCAGGCCAGCAGGACTAGCGGGGGGTTCTACAATGAGCAGTTCTTC
V gene: TRBV30; D gene: -; J gene: TRBJ1-2; CDR3 protein: CAWSVGKGGYGYTF; CDR3 DNA: TGTGCCTGGAGTGTCGGGAAAGGGGGATATGGCTACACCTTC
V gene: TRBV2; D gene: TRBD1; J gene: TRBJ1-1; CDR3 protein: CASSLQGAGTEAFF; CDR3 DNA: TGTGCCAGCAGTTTACAGGGGGCTGGAACTGAAGCTTTCTTT
V gene: TRBV6-5; D gene: -; J gene: TRBJ1-1; CDR3 protein: CASSNSTGSTFF; CDR3 DNA: TGTGCCAGCAGTAACAGCACAGGGTCGACTTTCTTT
V gene: TRBV4-3; D gene: TRBD2; J gene: TRBJ2-4; CDR3 protein: CASSQDGTSGGVGAKNIQYF; CDR3 DNA: TGCGCCAGCAGCCAAGACGGGACTAGCGGGGGGGTCGGAGCCAAAAACATTCAGTACTTC
V gene: TRBV4-2; D gene: TRBD2; J gene: TRBJ2-7; CDR3 protein: CASTSRGTSFSEQYF; CDR3 DNA: TGTGCCAGCACCTCCCGGGGGACTAGCTTTTCCGAGCAGTACTTC
V gene: TRBV29-1; D gene: TRBD2; J gene: TRBJ2-7; CDR3 protein: CSVELSGGSSYEQYF; CDR3 DNA: TGCAGCGTTGAACTGTCGGGGGGGAGCTCCTACGAGCAGTACTTC
V gene: TRBV13; D gene: TRBD1; J gene: TRBJ2-2; CDR3 protein: CASDYWDSNTGELFF; CDR3 DNA: TGTGCCAGCGACTACTGGGACAGTAACACCGGGGAGCTGTTTTTT
V gene: TRBV19; D gene: -; J gene: TRBJ1-1; CDR3 protein: CASNKGRSSMNTEAFF; CDR3 DNA: TGTGCCAGTAACAAGGGGCGATCCTCTATGAACACTGAAGCTTTCTTT
V gene: TRBV4-1; D gene: TRBD1; J gene: TRBJ2-7; CDR3 protein: CASSRTGEPDEQYF; CDR3 DNA: TGCGCCAGCAGCCGAACAGGGGAACCAGACGAGCAGTACTTC
V gene: TRBV6-5; D gene: TRBD1; J gene: TRBJ1-6; CDR3 protein: CASSWTGSNSPLHF; CDR3 DNA: TGTGCCAGCAGTTGGACAGGATCGAATTCACCCCTCCACTTT
V gene: TRBV6-1; D gene: -; J gene: TRBJ2-5; CDR3 protein: CASSERFEYF; CDR3 DNA: TGTGCCAGCAGTGAGCGGTTTGAGTACTTC
V gene: TRBV30; D gene: -; J gene: TRBJ1-3; CDR3 protein: CACMGSSGNTIYF; CDR3 DNA: TGTGCCTGTATGGGGAGCTCTGGAAACACCATATATTTT